This T cell receptor (beta chain) was recovered during a study of vaccination and CD4 T cells after COVID-19. In the study overall: Convalescents were six males and four females, two of them Hispanic.

Cultured CD4+ T cell DNA underwent sequencing with the Oncomine TCR Beta short-read assay. TCRdb reprocessed the PCR reads with MiXCR, giving one entry per CDR3 protein. The profile shows around 7,100 distinct CDR3 sequences, around 53% of them singletons. A note on this clonotype: Its target is not known.

Sample treatment: roughly 11-day PBMC culture with coronavirus spike peptide pools or control peptides (ViraFEST assay). One should note that the unexposed donor's CD4+ T cells were collected before the COVID-19 pandemic (2011-2018). General study findings and limits: The researchers studied relatively few convalescent patients and omitted early post-infection timepoints.

Trimming cost V 5 bases and J 1 base, with 16 bases left between them. The germline V gene has CDR1 SGHTA and CDR2 FQGNSA. The CDR3 runs to 16 residues. The sequence came from a human donor in good health. The sample consisted of CD4+ T cells from blood, cultured in vitro. The J gene is TRBJ2-3, the V gene TRBV7-2; possible D gene TRBD2, 6 bases. CDR3 residues: CASSPWGRGGTDTQYF. DNA of the CDR3: TGTGCCAGCAGCCCTTGGGGCCGCGGGGGCACAGATACGCAGTATTTT.